The clone carrying this T cell receptor (beta chain) was detected only once. Sequence at one end of the junction differs from germline and may be a read error. The data belong to a study of blood T cell repertoires in COVID-19. Study summary: The United States, Italy and Spain provided the acute and convalescent COVID-19 samples. PBMCs, B-cell-depleted T cells, or T cells were the source of the cDNA or gDNA that made up the material.

Authors' analysis steps: Estimates of nucleated cell counts were drawn from the amplification of reference gene primers. The method was immunoSEQ multiplex PCR; TCRdb's version includes in-frame clones alone and lacks a portion of them. That table gives V, J and clone size, and the DNA gave D and trimming. The table shows approximately 40,000 clones, with approximately 88% occurring only once. The CDR3 is 16 residues long. The germline gives CDR1 SSHAT, CDR2 FNYEAQ (reference sequence). The sequenced sample was peripheral blood. This clonotype was obtained from a woman between 65 and 79 years old with acute or convalescent COVID-19. This chain uses TRBV7-7 with TRBJ2-1; 13 positions match TRBD2. The CDR3 DNA sequence: TGTGCTAGCAGCCCACTAGCGGGAGGGTTCCGGAATGAGCAGTTCTTC. This codes for CASSPLAGGFRNEQFF. Based on the CDR3 plus reference TRBV7-7 and TRBJ2-1, the full variable domain is GAGVSQSPRYKVTKRGQDVTLRCDPISSHATLYWYQQALGQGPEFLTYFNYEAQPDKSGLPSDRFSAERPEGSISTLTIQRTEQRDSAMYRCASSPLAGGFRNEQFFGPGTRLTVL.